A single T cell receptor (beta chain) is shown here with its context. This receptor's antigen is unknown. One base away there is no much larger clone; base qualities are not given. This record comes from a study of blood T cell repertoires in COVID-19 (dated by TCRdb to the early 2020s). As for the study more broadly: Collaborator samples came from the United States, Italy and Spain and covered acute and convalescent phases of COVID-19. The material from the prospective study consisted of cDNA or gDNA derived from T cells, B-cell-depleted T cells, or PBMCs. Subjects who had been exposed to COVID-19, were actively infected with it, or had recovered from it provided the deeply sampled blood TCRbeta repertoires that made up the dataset. A freely available public database, intended as a resource for researchers studying the immune response to SARS-CoV-2, is where the repertoires were released. The samples were drawn from two sources: the first 160 participants of the ongoing ImmuneRACE study, and fewer than 1,500 subjects contributed by 6 global collaborators. Nearly every sample came with metadata listing a de-identified subject ID, COVID-19 status, age in years and sex. HLA class I and class II types, where available, came from metadata supplied by the sample provider rather than from assay-based typing. Points the paper makes about the study in general: The amount of clinical and demographic metadata varied by source and participant and was provided uncurated.

V loses 4 bases, J loses 8 bases, and the germline ends lie 18 bases apart. The CDR3 numbers 15 residues from cysteine through phenylalanine. Only the CDR3 DNA is retained, 45 bases long and in frame from the first base. The CDR1 and CDR2 encoded by the germline V gene (reference sequence) are LGHDT and YNNKEL. The collaborating institutions used their own protocols to collect whole blood in K2EDTA tubes. Collaborator samples were shipped for TCRbeta analysis as frozen whole blood, isolated PBMCs, or DNA extracted from either sample type. TCRbeta CDR3 regions were amplified from genomic DNA using the immunoSEQ Assay, a bias-controlled multiplex PCR. The study's own analysis went as follows. The number of nucleated cells in each sample was estimated from the amplification of reference gene primers within the assay. To quantify the absolute abundance of each unique TCRbeta CDR3 rearrangement, sequence reads were collapsed and filtered. For each sample, productive Simpson clonality was calculated as the square root of Simpson's diversity index across productive rearrangements. TCRdb obtained this table from immuneACCESS and retained in-frame rearrangements with V and J assigned. These tables miss some clones; where compared with another copy, unresolved V genes account for less than half of the shortfall, and the remainder is unexplained. That table supplies the V and J calls and clone size; D and trimming were determined from the DNA. For this sample the table gives some 29,000 clones, of which more than 80% were detected only once. The ten biggest clones cover roughly 3.5% of the sample.

The clonotype originates from a human donor in a cohort sampled during active COVID-19. This receptor chain uses TRBV3-1 (or the pseudogene TRBV3-2) and TRBJ2-1, with TRBD2 perhaps the D gene, on 6 matching bases. Sequencing was performed on peripheral blood. The CDR3 sequence is CASSPGLTGVDEQFF. The nucleotide sequence is given as TGTGCCAGCAGCCCCGGACTAACGGGAGTGGATGAGCAGTTCTTC.